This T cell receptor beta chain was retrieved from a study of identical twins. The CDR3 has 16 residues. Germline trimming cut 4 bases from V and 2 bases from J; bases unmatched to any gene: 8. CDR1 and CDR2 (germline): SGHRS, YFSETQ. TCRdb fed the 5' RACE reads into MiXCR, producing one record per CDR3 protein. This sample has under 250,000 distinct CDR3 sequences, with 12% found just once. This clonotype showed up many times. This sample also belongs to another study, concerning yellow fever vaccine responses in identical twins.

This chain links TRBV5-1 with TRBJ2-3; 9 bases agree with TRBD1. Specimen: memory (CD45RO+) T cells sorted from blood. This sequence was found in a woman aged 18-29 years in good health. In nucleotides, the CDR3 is TGCGCCAGCAGCGAATACAGGGGGCAGGACACAGATACGCAGTATTTT. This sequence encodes CASSEYRGQDTDTQYF.